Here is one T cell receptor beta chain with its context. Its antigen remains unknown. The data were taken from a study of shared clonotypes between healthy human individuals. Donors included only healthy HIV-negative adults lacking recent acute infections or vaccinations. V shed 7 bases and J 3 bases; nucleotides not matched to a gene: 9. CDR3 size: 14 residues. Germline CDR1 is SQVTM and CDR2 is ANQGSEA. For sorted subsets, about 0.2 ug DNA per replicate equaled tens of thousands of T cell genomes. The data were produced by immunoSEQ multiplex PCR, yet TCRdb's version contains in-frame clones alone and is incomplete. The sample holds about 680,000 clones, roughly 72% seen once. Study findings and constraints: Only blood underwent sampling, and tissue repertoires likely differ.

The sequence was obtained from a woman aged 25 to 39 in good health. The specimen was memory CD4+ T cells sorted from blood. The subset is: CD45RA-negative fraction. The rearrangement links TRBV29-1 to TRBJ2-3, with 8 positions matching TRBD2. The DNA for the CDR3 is TGCAGCGCCGTAGCGGGACTTGGGACAGATACGCAGTATTTT. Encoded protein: CSAVAGLGTDTQYF.